This paragraph reports one T cell receptor (beta chain). The sample comes from a study of cytomegalovirus exposure and HLA in healthy donors. Trimming cost V 4 bases and J 13 bases; bases outside gene matches: 7. Germline V CDR1 and CDR2: ENHRY, SYGVKD. The length of the CDR3 is 12 residues. PCR was performed using 60 Vbeta and 13 Jbeta primers. Profiling relied on immunoSEQ multiplex PCR, and the TCRdb table lists in-frame clones only, not all of them. The sample has 100,000 to 150,000 clones, 76% seen once; the top ten hold less than 2%. The chain employs TRBV10-3 and TRBJ2-1; 7 bases are shared with TRBD2. Sequencing was carried out using PBMCs. The clonotype was recovered from a man aged 50-59 years in good health and CMV-seronegative. CDR3 nucleotide sequence: TGTGCCATCAGTGCGGGAGGCGGCGGCCAGTTCTTC. It specifies CAISAGGGGQFF.